The clone carrying this T cell receptor (beta chain) was observed a handful of times. What it binds is not known. The assay was immunoSEQ multiplex PCR, and TCRdb's table has in-frame clones only and misses some. Here the sample spans 90,000 or so clones, about 92% being singletons. The CDR3 totals 14 residues. Germline lookup yields CDR1 SEHNR and CDR2 FQNEAQ (reference sequence). J gave up 2 bases and V 5 bases, and 6 bases lay outside the gene matches. The data were taken from a study of OX40 agonist ivuxolimab in advanced cancers. As for the study in general: Males comprised around four fifths of the group, whose mean age was approximately 60 years (range 23 to 79). The study, taken as a whole, reports: Circulating CD4+ and CD8+ T cells showed clonal expansion by week 6 at 0.1 to 3.0 mg/kg.

Sequenced here: CD4+ or CD8+ T cells sorted from blood, sampled in a trial of the OX40 agonist ivuxolimab. The genes are TRBV7-9 and TRBJ2-7, with 7 bases that match TRBD1. This TCR derives from an adult with an advanced solid tumor such as melanoma, head and neck, liver or kidney cancer. CDR3 residues: CASSPGDSPYEQYF. The CDR3 DNA is TGTGCCAGCAGCCCCGGGGACAGTCCCTACGAGCAGTACTTC.